This TCR beta chain was recorded in a study of shared clonotypes between healthy human individuals (dated by TCRdb to between 2020 and 2021). In the study overall: A few men and a couple of women, aged 18 to 49 years, made up the cohort. Leukapheresis yielded between about 0.94 and 10 billion PBMCs per donor. The study deeply sequenced blood TCR repertoires of five healthy adults to estimate repertoire size and the extent of clonotype sharing between individuals. Per donor, three plates each were used for CD4 naive and CD4 memory, two for CD8 naive, and one for CD8 memory. Different laboratories and diverse techniques were used to prepare libraries and sequence TCR repertoires, to increase sequencing depth and limit assay-specific biases. Paper-wide results and their limitations: Estimated clonotype richness was generally larger for naive than for memory subsets. Clonotypes shared by all four sorted-subset donors showed higher generation probabilities than non-shared clonotypes. Pairwise subsampling led to the expectation that sequencing depth would affect the degree of clonotype sharing among donors. The small number of donors limited the genetic and exposure-history diversity represented. Rarefaction of sorted-subset datasets indicated incomplete sequencing despite the large sequencing depth. When several donors were compared, the shared fraction of clonotypes was 5% to 6.5% for naive CD4, 3.5% to 4% for naive CD8, about 2.5% for memory CD4, and roughly 0.4% for memory CD8. Sampling was restricted to blood, and TCR repertoires in tissue are likely to differ from TCR repertoires in blood.

CD8 naive samples consisted of CD45RO-negative cells that were positively selected for CCR7, yielding a CD45RA+CCR7+ population without TemRA cells. Healthy HIV-negative adults with no recently reported acute infections or vaccinations were included as donors. All donors were Caucasian adults living in Nashville, Tennessee, USA. Blood was obtained by leukapheresis, after which PBMCs were separated by Ficoll-Histopaque density gradient centrifugation and cryopreserved in liquid nitrogen vapor phase. Analytical flow cytometry was used to check the purity and quantity of every magnetically sorted T cell population. Each sorted fraction had its genomic DNA isolated and then quantified by UV absorbance on a Nanodrop 2000c. From the cysteine through the phenylalanine, the CDR3 covers 16 amino acids. The entry retains the CDR3 DNA only, 48 bases that are in frame from base 1. From V the trimming removes 0 bases and from J it removes 5 bases, while the gene matches leave 8 bases of the junction unaccounted for. CDR1 SGHNT and CDR2 YYREEE are derived from the germline V gene (reference sequence).

Using the deep immunoSEQ assay, multiplex PCR amplified TCR CDR3 regions from genomic DNA. Genomic DNA extracted from each cell subset was distributed evenly over all wells of several immunoSEQ 96-well plates, and each plate served as one replicate. For sorted subsets, 150 to 250 ng of genomic DNA, equivalent to around 30,000 T cell genomes, went into each replicate PCR. Purified libraries were quantified with a Qubit 3.0 fluorometer, sized on a Bioanalyzer 2100, and re-quantified with the KAPA Library Quantification kit. Every immunoSEQ 96-well plate was sequenced on a separate single-read 150-cycle Illumina NextSeq 550 flow cell. As for the original processing: Because the immunoSEQ output included only junctional sequences and no quality scores, the filtering could not be the same as the filtering used for full-length reads. Sequences were annotated with PyIR, a Python wrapper for IgBLAST v1.9, using IMGT germline references to assign V/J genes and CDR3. Any read was removed if the V/J assignment was weak (E-value above 1e-6), the CDR3 was missing, or the read contained stop codons, out-of-frame junctions, or ambiguous translated residues. V3J clonotypes were defined by identical inferred V gene, J gene, and CDR3 amino acid sequence. Percentage overlap between repertoires was calculated by dividing the number of shared unique clonotypes by the size of the smaller repertoire. Repertoire richness was assessed with RTK rarefaction, the Chao1 estimator, and Recon v2.1 estimates of unobserved clonotypes. For all TCRbeta clonotypes obtained by the gDNA method from a few donors, generation probabilities were computed with OLGA. The clones in this table, taken by TCRdb from immuneACCESS, are in-frame only. Not every clone is retained; where verified, under half of the shortfall comes from an unresolved V gene, and the cause of the rest is unknown. V and J calls and clone size are those listed in that table; D and trimming were worked out from the DNA. The sample yields about 2 million clones; about 95% were counted once. Clones ranked in the top ten supply more than 0.9% of the sample.

With respect to this clone: Its antigen remains unidentified. Within one base of it there is no much larger clone, and no base qualities were kept.

The sequencing sample was made of naive CD8+ T cells sorted from blood. Explained via the paper, the cell subset or site label denotes: CD45RA+CCR7+. The receptor comes from a young man in good health. The sequence links TRBV5-4 to TRBJ1-1; 9 central bases correspond to TRBD1. The DNA sequence reads TGTGCCAGCAGCTTGGAGGGGACAGGGTTTGCTACTGAAGCTTTCTTT. Its protein reads: CASSLEGTGFATEAFF.